A single sample is the source of the 18 T cell receptor beta chains below, sequenced in a study of CXCR3-negative and CXCR3-positive naive CD8 T cells. The method, 5' RACE with UMI labels, was used to prepare the TRB cDNA libraries. TCRdb derives one entry per CDR3 protein from the 5' RACE reads, leaving out DNA. Its listing shows 70,000 to 95,000 distinct CDR3 sequences. Specimen: naive CXCR3- CD8+ T cells from blood. The subset denotes: CD45RO-CCR7+CD27+CD95- naive CD8+ T cells lacking CXCR3 (TNR3-). The receptors here all came from a human donor in good health. Some clones in this sample may be carry-over from other donors' samples.

The gene calls are TRBV4-1 and TRBJ2-1. Germline V gene data show CDR1 as MGHRA and CDR2 as YSYEKL. The length of the CDR3 is 13 residues. Here the CDR3 reads CASSQDRTDEQFF.

This chain links TRBV10-3 with TRBJ2-1; with no DNA, the TCRdb D assignment of TRBD2 cannot be verified. Germline V lookup: CDR1 ENHRY, CDR2 SYGVKD. CDR3 length equals 11 residues. CDR3: CAIWSGNEQFF.

This chain joins TRBV6-6 and TRBJ2-1; the TCRdb call, TRBD2, lacks DNA for checking. Germline CDR1 and CDR2: MNHNY and SVGAGI (reference sequence). The CDR3 loop spans 18 amino acids. CDR3: CASSYSPGGEKVRNEQFF.

The V and J genes are TRBV29-1 and TRBJ2-7; the TCRdb call, TRBD2, lacks DNA for checking. CDR1 and CDR2 from the germline V gene are SQVTM and ANQGSEA. The CDR3 length is 13 residues. CDR3 in amino acids: CSVILRGDYEQYF.

This sequence joins TRBV4-3 and TRBJ1-1; TCRdb's D call of TRBD1 is untestable without DNA. The CDR3 is made up of 14 amino acids. Germline CDR1 is LGHNA and CDR2 is YSLEER. The CDR3 spells CASSQGGGYTEAFF.

V and J are TRBV4-1 and TRBJ1-4; TCRdb picks TRBD1, but there is no DNA to check that call. Germline V CDR1 and CDR2: MGHRA, YSYEKL. The CDR3 runs 18 residues. CDR3 sequence: CASSQVGGGGALNEKLFF.

The chain is built from TRBV4-1 and TRBJ2-1. CDR1 and CDR2 from the germline V gene are MGHRA and YSYEKL. This CDR3 is built from 16 residues. The CDR3 here is CASSQGVGISYNEQFF.

The rearrangement joins TRBV9 to TRBJ2-3; the TRBD2 assignment by TCRdb is unverifiable without DNA. This CDR3 spans 14 amino acids. Germline lookup yields CDR1 SGDLS and CDR2 YYNGEE. CDR3 sequence: CASSVEDGQDTQYF.

This chain connects TRBV7-9 to TRBJ1-4; the TCRdb call, TRBD1, lacks DNA for checking. Germline CDR1 reads SEHNR; CDR2 reads FQNEAQ (reference sequence). CDR3 size: 15 residues. CDR3 region: CASSRQQGTNEKLFF.

This chain uses TRBV12-3 or TRBV12-4 with TRBJ2-5. This CDR3 spans 12 amino acids. The CDR3 loop reads CASSRVRETQYF.

The genes are TRBV5-6 and TRBJ2-7; no DNA is available, so the TRBD1 call from TCRdb remains unchecked. The CDR3 has 12 residues. CDR1 and CDR2 (germline): SGHDT, YYEEEE. The CDR3 sequence: CASSLPGYEQYF.

CDR3 amino acids: CSVDRATKNTEAFF. The V call is TRBV29-1, the J call TRBJ1-1. The CDR3 has 14 residues. Germline assignment: CDR1 SQVTM and CDR2 ANQGSEA.

The chain joins TRBV5-1 to TRBJ1-5. The length of the CDR3 is 15 residues. Germline CDR1 is SGHRS and CDR2 is YFSETQ. The CDR3 loop is CASSLTRSSNQPQHF.

The chain uses TRBV7-2 and TRBJ2-3; TCRdb lists TRBD2, though no DNA is available to test this call. CDR1 SGHTA and CDR2 FQGNSA come from the germline V gene. The CDR3 contains 18 residues. This CDR3 is CASSFPSIGGTSTDTQYF. Filled out from reference TRBV7-2 and TRBJ2-3, the complete variable domain reads GAGVSQSPSNKVTEKGKDVELRCDPISGHTALYWYRQSLGQGLEFLIYFQGNSAPDKSGLPSDRFSAERTGGSVSTLTIQRTQQEDSAVYLCASSFPSIGGTSTDTQYFGPGTRLTVL.

The rearrangement uses TRBV7-6 and TRBJ2-7; there is no DNA to check the TCRdb D call of TRBD1. This CDR3 is 15 amino acids long. Looked up from germline, CDR1 is SGHVS and CDR2 is FNYEAQ. CDR3 region: CASSPFRTGDREQYF.

The chain links TRBV5-1 to TRBJ1-1. Germline loops: CDR1 SGHRS, CDR2 YFSETQ. The CDR3 sequence is 15 residues long. The CDR3 protein is CASSYSGNKNTEAFF.

The chain joins TRBV12-3 or TRBV12-4 to TRBJ2-7; TCRdb returns TRBD2, unconfirmable since there is no DNA. The CDR3 extends over 14 amino acids. CDR3 protein: CASRADGVNYEQYF.

The chain couples TRBV9 to TRBJ2-2; the D call from TCRdb, TRBD1, cannot be confirmed without DNA. The CDR3 is made up of 16 amino acids. The germline V gene has CDR1 SGDLS and CDR2 YYNGEE. Here the CDR3 reads CASSVAVGADTGELFF.